The 21 T cell receptor beta chains below come from one sample, sequenced in a study of CD4 T cells in relation to SARS-CoV-2 and coronaviruses. These receptors have no identified antigens. Libraries were prepared by immunoSEQ multiplex PCR; TCRdb keeps only in-frame clonotypes and omits some of them. The sample lists tens of thousands of clones, around two thirds occurring once. CD4+ T cells from unexposed donors were obtained before the COVID-19 pandemic (2011-2018). CD4+ T cells were isolated from the cells after about ten days of culture. Sequenced material: CD4+ T cells from PBMCs, cultured in vitro. The source is a human donor in good health.

The J gene is TRBJ2-1, the V gene TRBV6-1; perhaps TRBD2 as D (5 bases). There are 15 residues in the CDR3. Germline CDR1 reads MNHNS; CDR2 reads SASEGT. Trimming cost V 1 base and J 7 bases, with 14 bases left between them. The CDR3 region has the DNA TGTGCCAGCAGTGAAGACCAAGTATCGGGGAATGAGCAGTTCTTC. Amino acid sequence: CASSEDQVSGNEQFF.

The gene calls are TRBV6-5 and TRBJ2-3, with TRBD2 matching over 8 bases. After removal of 5 bases from V and 8 bases from J, the junction contained 9 bases not matched to a gene. Germline V gene data show CDR1 as MNHEY and CDR2 as SVGAGI. The CDR3 totals 14 residues. This chain's CDR3 is CASSLTSEGGTQYF. The CDR3 nucleotides read TGTGCCAGCAGTCTGACTAGCGAGGGGGGTACGCAGTATTTT.

CDR3 residues: CAINTGQGTSPLHF. DNA for the CDR3: TGTGCCATCAATACGGGACAGGGCACTTCACCCCTCCACTTT. V and J are TRBV10-3 and TRBJ1-6; 9 positions match TRBD1. Per the germline V gene, CDR1 is ENHRY and CDR2 is SYGVKD. The V and J ends lost 7 bases and 9 bases, in that order; junction bases with no gene match: 7. The CDR3 extends over 14 amino acids.

This chain links TRBV10-3 with TRBJ1-6; 9 nucleotides line up with TRBD1. This CDR3 spans 15 amino acids. Germline lookup yields CDR1 ENHRY and CDR2 SYGVKD. With 8 bases clipped from V and 7 bases from J, the junction kept 9 bases outside the gene matches. CDR3 bases: TGTGCCATCCGAGAAGGACAGGGGAGCAATTCACCCCTCCACTTT. It specifies CAIREGQGSNSPLHF.

This clone was counted between two and nine times. The chain joins TRBV13 to TRBJ2-7; 8 bases fit TRBD1. Germline V gives CDR1 PRHDT, CDR2 FYEKMQ (reference sequence). Trimming removed 3 bases from V and 5 bases from J; junction bases left unmatched: 9. This CDR3 is 15 amino acids long. The CDR3 sequence is CASSFRAGGYNEQYF. Written as DNA, the CDR3 is TGTGCCAGCAGCTTCCGTGCAGGGGGCTACAACGAGCAGTACTTC.

The chain is built from TRBV28 and TRBJ2-7, with 9 bases matching TRBD1. This CDR3 has 14 residues. Germline CDR1 and CDR2: MDHEN and SYDVKM. V gave up 5 bases and J gave up 3 bases; unmatched junction bases: 5. Here the CDR3 reads CASSQGGQGYEQYF. The CDR3 DNA sequence: TGTGCCAGCAGTCAAGGGGGACAGGGCTACGAGCAGTACTTC.

The chain couples TRBV11-2 to TRBJ1-1, with D possibly being TRBD1 (6 bases). V lost 5 bases to trimming and J lost 1 base, with 8 bases between them. The CDR3 sequence is 13 residues long. Germline V lookup: CDR1 SGHAT, CDR2 FQNNGV. The CDR3 sequence: CASSRQENTEAFF. The CDR3 DNA follows: TGTGCCAGCAGCAGACAGGAGAACACTGAAGCTTTCTTT.

The gene calls are TRBV4-3 and TRBJ1-3; maybe TRBD1 (5 bases). V lost 0 bases, J lost 0 bases, and 9 bases lay in between. The CDR3 covers 16 residues. CDR1 LGHNA and CDR2 YSLEER come from the germline V gene. The DNA of the CDR3 is TGCGCCAGCAGCCAAGATCCGGGACGCTCTGGAAACACCATATATTTT. It specifies CASSQDPGRSGNTIYF.

The chain carries TRBV11-2 and TRBJ1-1; D ambiguous. The CDR3 contains 15 residues. The ends were cut back, 3 bases at V and 1 base at J, with 12 bases in the middle. The germline gives CDR1 SGHAT, CDR2 FQNNGV. CDR3 protein: CASSLRTEGNTEAFF. CDR3 nucleotides: TGTGCCAGCAGCTTGCGGACGGAGGGGAACACTGAAGCTTTCTTT.

The V call is TRBV19, the J call TRBJ2-7, with 7 nucleotides matching TRBD1. The CDR3 is made up of 14 amino acids. J lost 1 base, V lost 4 bases, and 4 bases had no gene match. Germline V gene sequence: CDR1 LNHDA, CDR2 SQIVND (reference sequence). The CDR3 is CASSSHRGSYEQYF. As DNA, the CDR3 is TGTGCCAGTAGTAGCCACAGGGGTTCCTACGAGCAGTACTTC.

This clone has just a few counts. The rearrangement uses TRBV18 and TRBJ1-1; 7 bases agree with TRBD1. Trimming removed 6 bases from V and 4 bases from J; junction bases left unmatched: 11. CDR1 is KGHSH, CDR2 LQKENI, per germline. The CDR3 spans 15 residues. The CDR3 is CASSFTGAESTEAFF. DNA of the CDR3: TGTGCCAGCTCCTTTACAGGGGCAGAGAGCACTGAAGCTTTCTTT. The full variable domain, rest sourced from reference TRBV18 and TRBJ1-1, is NAGVMQNPRHLVRRRGQEARLRCSPMKGHSHVYWYRQLPEEGLKFMVYLQKENIIDESGMPKERFSAEFPKEGPSILRIQQVVRGDSAAYFCASSFTGAESTEAFFGQGTRLTVV.

The J gene is TRBJ2-7, the V gene TRBV10-3; D may match TRBD1 or TRBD2 (5 bases each). V was pared by 3 bases and J by 5 bases, with 8 bases between. This CDR3 region has 12 residues. Germline loops: CDR1 ENHRY, CDR2 SYGVKD. This CDR3 is CAISDRDHEQYF. For the CDR3, the DNA is TGTGCCATCAGTGACAGGGACCACGAGCAGTACTTC.

J is TRBJ2-3 and V is TRBV11-3; TRBD2 agrees at 7 bases. This CDR3 contains 17 residues. The germline V gene has CDR1 SGHNT and CDR2 YENEEA. J was trimmed by 6 bases and V by 0 bases; bases with no gene match: 12. The CDR3 DNA reads as TGTGCCAGCAGCTTAGACGGAGCGGGAAGGTCTGGGGATACGCAGTATTTT. Its protein product is CASSLDGAGRSGDTQYF.

The chain employs TRBV18 and TRBJ2-7; D possibly corresponds to TRBD2 (7 bases). V lost 3 bases and J 5 bases, leaving 14 bases between the germline ends. Looked up from germline, CDR1 is KGHSH and CDR2 is LQKENI. This CDR3 is 14 amino acids long. CDR3 region: CASSPGGGLDEQYF. The CDR3 DNA sequence: TGTGCCAGCTCACCGGGGGGGGGCCTGGACGAGCAGTACTTC. The complete variable domain, with remaining parts taken from reference TRBV18 and TRBJ2-7, reads NAGVMQNPRHLVRRRGQEARLRCSPMKGHSHVYWYRQLPEEGLKFMVYLQKENIIDESGMPKERFSAEFPKEGPSILRIQQVVRGDSAAYFCASSPGGGLDEQYFGPGTRLTVT.

For this clone: At the DNA level, this CDR3 is encoded by other sequences in the same sample as well. The rearrangement uses TRBV6-5 and TRBJ2-7; 7 bases are a match to TRBD2. The trim removed 4 bases at V and 2 bases at J, leaving 8 bases unmatched. The V gene's germline CDR1 is MNHEY and CDR2 SVGAGI. The CDR3 runs to 15 residues. The CDR3 DNA follows: TGTGCCAGCAGTTCCAGCGGGGACTTAACCTACGAGCAGTACTTC. Amino acids: CASSSSGDLTYEQYF.

The rearrangement joins TRBV6-1 to TRBJ1-2; 9 bases are a match to TRBD1. The CDR3 spans 15 residues. Germline values: CDR1 MNHNS, CDR2 SASEGT. With V trimmed by 2 bases and J by 5 bases, 6 bases remained unmatched. This CDR3 is CASSESLQGAYGYTF. In nucleotides, the CDR3 is TGTGCCAGCAGTGAATCTCTACAGGGGGCGTATGGCTACACCTTC.

The chain joins TRBV11-2 to TRBJ2-6, with a tentative D call TRBD1 (6 bases). Germline CDR1 and CDR2: SGHAT and FQNNGV. Trimming removed 2 bases from V and 1 base from J, with 12 bases in between. The CDR3 length is 17 residues. CDR3 sequence: CASSLRQDDSGANVLTF. CDR3 coding DNA: TGTGCCAGCAGCTTAAGACAGGACGATTCTGGGGCCAACGTCCTGACTTTC.

This clone was observed a few times. The gene calls are TRBV18 and TRBJ2-7, with a weak D call TRBD1 (6 bases). The germline V and J ends were trimmed by 0 bases and 1 base, with 13 bases remaining between them. Germline CDR1 is KGHSH and CDR2 is LQKENI. There are 16 residues in the CDR3. Written as DNA, the CDR3 is TGTGCCAGCTCACCACCGGATGTCAGGGGTTCCTACGAGCAGTACTTC. Amino acids: CASSPPDVRGSYEQYF.

The chain employs TRBV30 and TRBJ2-6; no firm D call. The CDR3 is made up of 11 amino acids. V was shortened by 0 bases and J by 12 bases, with 6 bases between the two germline ends. CDR1 and CDR2 (germline): GTSNPN, SVGIG (reference sequence). Here the CDR3 reads CAWSVLGVLTF. In DNA form, the CDR3 reads TGTGCCTGGAGTGTACTGGGCGTCCTGACTTTC.

Only a few counts were recorded for this clone. The chain uses TRBV2 and TRBJ2-3; D tentatively reads TRBD1 or TRBD2 (6 bases each). Germline values: CDR1 SNHLY, CDR2 FYNNEI. V was clipped by 4 bases and J by 0 bases, with 11 bases between them. The CDR3 sequence is 15 residues long. This CDR3 is CASSGWGASTDTQYF. The CDR3 nucleotides read TGTGCCAGCAGTGGTTGGGGGGCAAGCACAGATACGCAGTATTTT.

The chain recombines TRBV12-5 with TRBJ1-1; tentative D call: TRBD1 (5 bases). CDR1 is LGHNT, CDR2 FRNRAP, per germline. This CDR3 comprises 16 residues. V lost 3 bases and J lost 3, with 17 bases in between. The CDR3 loop reads CASGLPTVGEYTEAFF. In DNA form, the CDR3 reads TGTGCTAGTGGTTTACCCACCGTGGGGGAGTACACTGAAGCTTTCTTT.